This T cell receptor (beta chain) originates from a study of T cells after yellow fever vaccination. Across the study: Any fraction with a low cell number was prepared using SMART-Seq v4 Ultra Low Input.

Germline CDR1 is MNHEY and CDR2 is SVGAGI. CDR3 length equals 16 residues. Trimming took 2 bases from V and 11 from J; bases not matched to a gene: 17. MiXCR, run by TCRdb on the 5' RACE reads, gives a single entry per CDR3 protein. The sample shows around 310,000 distinct CDR3 sequences, 3% to 4.5% of them seen only once. Ten or more counts support this clonotype. Its specificity is unknown. General study points: Subsequent booster samples again held most clones from primary vaccination (under 98% CD4, over 80% CD8). The secondary response was weaker but peaked faster, day 5 versus 15.

The chain joins TRBV6-5 to TRBJ1-1, with TRBD1 matching over 7 bases. The specimen comprised PBMCs, sampled 5 days after the yellow fever booster vaccination. The clonotype originates from a man aged 18 to 30 who received the YFV17D yellow fever vaccine. This chain's CDR3 is CASSYVQGGPALRAFF. The DNA of the CDR3 is TGTGCCAGCAGTTACGTGCAGGGGGGCCCTGCACTGCGTGCTTTCTTT.